These T cell receptor beta chains were read from a single sample in a study of graft-versus-host responses after intestinal transplantation. The method was immunoSEQ multiplex PCR; TCRdb's version includes in-frame clones alone and lacks a portion of them. The top ten clones hold about 0.18% of a sample with approximately 99,000 clones, 90% to 95% of them seen once. These receptors' targets are unknown. Specimen: unstimulated CD4+ T cells sorted from spleen or lymph node cells, collected before transplant. The receptors come from a human donor who was the organ donor for an intestinal transplant. Each CDR3 is given with its conserved first and last residue. D genes are given only for firm matches. Size is omitted from some rows. Given values are once, few, many or a class for expanded clones.

TRBV19	NA	NA	TRBJ1-6	CASTTPGLGESPLHF	TGTGCCAGTACCACGCCCGGACTAGGAGAGTCACCCCTCCACTTT
TRBV4-3	NA	NA	TRBJ1-2	CASSPQDSLYGYTF	TGCGCCAGCAGCCCACAAGACAGCCTATATGGCTACACCTTC
TRBV18	NA	NA	TRBJ1-5	CASSPPGHSNQPQHF	TGTGCCAGCTCACCACCGGGACACTCCAATCAGCCCCAGCATTTT
TRBV18	NA	NA	TRBJ2-2	CASSPRTATSNTGELFF	TGTGCCAGCTCACCAAGGACAGCCACATCGAACACCGGGGAGCTGTTTTTT
TRBV10-2	TRBD2	NA	TRBJ2-7	CASGRWGLATYEQYF	TGCGCCAGCGGCCGTTGGGGACTAGCAACCTACGAGCAGTACTTC
TRBV11-3	TRBD1	NA	TRBJ2-2	CASSPSTGGGGELFF	TGTGCCAGCAGCCCTTCGACAGGGGGCGGCGGGGAGCTGTTTTTT
TRBV6-5	TRBD1	few	TRBJ1-4	CASRPRATGDKLFF	TGTGCCAGCCGCCCACGAGCGACAGGGGATAAACTGTTTTTT
TRBV6-1	NA	NA	TRBJ1-2	CASSEFRRVGYTF	TGTGCCAGCAGCGAATTTCGCAGGGTCGGCTACACCTTC
TRBV4-2	TRBD1	NA	TRBJ1-4	CASSPQGTNEKLFF	TGTGCCAGCAGCCCACAGGGGACTAATGAAAAACTGTTTTTT
TRBV28	NA	NA	TRBJ1-5	CASSQTTRQPQHF	TGTGCCAGCAGTCAAACTACCAGACAGCCCCAGCATTTT
TRBV7-9	NA	NA	TRBJ1-1	CASSLLGVQAEAFF	TGTGCCAGCAGCTTATTAGGGGTTCAGGCCGAAGCTTTCTTT
TRBV19	NA	few	TRBJ2-7	CASSSSSYEQYF	TGTGCCAGTAGTAGCAGCTCCTACGAGCAGTACTTC
TRBV2	NA	NA	TRBJ1-5	CASSRTGLSNQPQHF	TGTGCCAGCAGCCGGACGGGGTTAAGCAATCAGCCCCAGCATTTT
TRBV2	TRBD2	NA	TRBJ2-2	CASSGLAGVGNTGELFF	TGTGCCAGCAGTGGACTAGCGGGGGTCGGGAACACCGGGGAGCTGTTTTTT
TRBV9	NA	NA	TRBJ2-7	CASSVVGLGAEQYF	TGTGCCAGCAGCGTAGTGGGTTTAGGGGCCGAGCAGTACTTC
TRBV5-8	TRBD1	NA	TRBJ1-6	CASSPDRRNNSPLHF	TGTGCCAGCAGCCCGGACAGGCGGAATAATTCACCCCTCCACTTT